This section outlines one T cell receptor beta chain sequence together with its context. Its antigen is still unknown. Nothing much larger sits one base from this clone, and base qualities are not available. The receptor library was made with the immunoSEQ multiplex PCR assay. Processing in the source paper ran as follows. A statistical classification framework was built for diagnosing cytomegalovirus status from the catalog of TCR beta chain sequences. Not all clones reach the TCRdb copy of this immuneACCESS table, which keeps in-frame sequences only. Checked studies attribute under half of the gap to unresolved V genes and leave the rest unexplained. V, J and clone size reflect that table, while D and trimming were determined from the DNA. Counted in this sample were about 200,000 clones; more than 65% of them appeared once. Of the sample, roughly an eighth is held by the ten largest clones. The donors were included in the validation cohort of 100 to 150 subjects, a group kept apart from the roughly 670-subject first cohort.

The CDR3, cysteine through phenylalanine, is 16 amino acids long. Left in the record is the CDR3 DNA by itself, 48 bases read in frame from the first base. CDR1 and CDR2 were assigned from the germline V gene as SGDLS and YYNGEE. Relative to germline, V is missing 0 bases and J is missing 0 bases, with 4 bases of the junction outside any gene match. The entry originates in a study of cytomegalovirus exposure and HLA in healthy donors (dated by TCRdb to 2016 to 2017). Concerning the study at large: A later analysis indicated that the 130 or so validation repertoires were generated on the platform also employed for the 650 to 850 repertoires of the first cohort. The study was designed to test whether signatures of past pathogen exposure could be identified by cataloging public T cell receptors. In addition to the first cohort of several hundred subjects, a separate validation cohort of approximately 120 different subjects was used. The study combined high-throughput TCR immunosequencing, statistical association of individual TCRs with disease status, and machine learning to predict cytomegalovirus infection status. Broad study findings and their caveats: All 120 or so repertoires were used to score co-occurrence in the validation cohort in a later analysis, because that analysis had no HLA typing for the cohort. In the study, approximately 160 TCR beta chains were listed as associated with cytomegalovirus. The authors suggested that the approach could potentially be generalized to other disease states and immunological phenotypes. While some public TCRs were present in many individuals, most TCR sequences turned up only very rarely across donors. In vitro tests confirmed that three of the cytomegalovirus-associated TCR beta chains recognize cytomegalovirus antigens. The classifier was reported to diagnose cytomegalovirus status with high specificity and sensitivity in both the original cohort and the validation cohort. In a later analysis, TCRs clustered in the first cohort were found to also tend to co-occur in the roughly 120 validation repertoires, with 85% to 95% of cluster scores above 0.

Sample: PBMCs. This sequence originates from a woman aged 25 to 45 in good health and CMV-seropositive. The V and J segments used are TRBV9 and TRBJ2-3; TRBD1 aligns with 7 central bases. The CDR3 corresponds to CASSVGGGQSTDTQYF. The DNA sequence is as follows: TGTGCCAGCAGCGTAGGAGGGGGACAGAGCACAGATACGCAGTATTTT.